This is a list of T cell receptor beta chains from one sample in a study of blood T cell repertoires in COVID-19. Here immunoSEQ multiplex PCR was the method, and the copy in TCRdb shows in-frame clones only, minus some. The sample has about 160,000 clones; approximately 81% are singletons. Specimen: PBMCs or T cells enriched from blood (not recorded which). The receptors were sampled from a woman between 40 and 55 years old with acute COVID-19. Each CDR3 is given with its conserved first and last residue. Each record gives: D gene, V gene, clone size, J gene, CDR3 protein, CDR3 DNA. A D gene is named only where the DNA matches it firmly. The size entry is marked missing in some rows and otherwise reads once, few, many or a size class.

-	TRBV7-6	-	TRBJ2-2	CASSSVTANTGELFF	TGTGCCAGCAGCTCTGTCACAGCGAACACCGGGGAGCTGTTTTTT
TRBD2	TRBV4-2	-	TRBJ2-1	CASSQETSGGVHEQFF	TGTGCCAGCAGCCAAGAGACTAGCGGAGGGGTCCATGAGCAGTTCTTC
TRBD2	TRBV5-1	-	TRBJ2-3	CASSPFGASGSTDTQYF	TGCGCCAGCAGCCCATTTGGGGCTAGCGGGAGTACAGATACGCAGTATTTT
TRBD2	TRBV9	-	TRBJ2-5	CASSVGGRASETQYF	TGTGCCAGCAGCGTAGGTGGGAGGGCGTCAGAGACCCAGTACTTC
TRBD1	TRBV5-4	-	TRBJ2-3	CASSLGGTGLDTQYF	TGTGCCAGCAGCTTGGGTGGGACAGGGTTAGATACGCAGTATTTT
TRBD2	TRBV7-3	-	TRBJ2-3	CASSLMAGVGTDTQYF	TGTGCCAGCAGCTTAATGGCGGGAGTGGGAACAGATACGCAGTATTTT
TRBD1	TRBV3-1/TRBV3-2	many	TRBJ1-1	CASSQGQGGTEAFF	TGTGCCAGCAGCCAAGGACAGGGGGGCACTGAAGCTTTCTTT
TRBD2	TRBV14	-	TRBJ2-2	CASSQEWLAGAVGELFF	TGTGCCAGCAGCCAAGAATGGCTAGCGGGAGCGGTCGGGGAGCTGTTTTTT
-	TRBV6-5	few	TRBJ1-1	CASSKTDSTNTEAFF	TGTGCCAGCAGCAAAACGGACAGTACTAACACTGAAGCTTTCTTT
TRBD2	TRBV7-2	-	TRBJ2-1	CASRASGRTYNEQFF	TGTGCCAGCAGGGCTAGCGGGAGGACCTACAATGAGCAGTTCTTC
-	TRBV20-1	-	TRBJ2-3	CSASTSLTDTQYF	TGCAGTGCTAGTACTAGCCTCACAGATACGCAGTATTTT
TRBD1	TRBV5-5	-	TRBJ1-2	CASSDRDRSGYTF	TGTGCCAGCAGCGACAGGGACAGATCAGGCTACACCTTC
-	TRBV19	-	TRBJ1-4	CASRNGRVGEKLFF	TGTGCCAGTAGGAACGGGAGGGTCGGTGAAAAACTGTTTTTT
-	TRBV7-8	-	TRBJ2-6	CASTDPRGSGANVLTF	TGTGCCAGCACCGACCCGCGAGGGTCCGGGGCCAACGTCCTGACTTTC
-	TRBV7-9	-	TRBJ2-7	CASSLGQDGAYEQYF	TGTGCCAGCAGCTTAGGACAGGACGGCGCCTACGAGCAGTACTTC
TRBD2	TRBV19	-	TRBJ2-3	CASTLTSGRTDTQYF	TGTGCCAGTACATTAACTAGCGGACGCACAGATACGCAGTATTTT
-	TRBV1	-	TRBJ1-5	CTPRRGNQPQHF	TGCACCCCCCGGCGGGGCAATCAGCCCCAGCATTTT
-	TRBV10-3	-	TRBJ2-1	CAIRRQRGEQFF	TGTGCCATCAGAAGGCAGAGGGGGGAGCAGTTCTTC
TRBD1	TRBV14	-	TRBJ2-7	CASSQVPGQGPYEQYF	TGTGCCAGCAGCCAAGTACCGGGACAGGGACCCTACGAGCAGTACTTC
TRBD2	TRBV6-1	-	TRBJ2-3	CASSDPSGRGTDTQYF	TGTGCCAGCAGTGACCCTAGCGGGAGGGGCACAGATACGCAGTATTTT
-	TRBV13	-	TRBJ2-5	CASSLAPYASETQYF	TGTGCCAGCAGCTTAGCCCCTTACGCCAGTGAGACCCAGTACTTC
TRBD1	TRBV5-6	-	TRBJ2-5	CASSLTGEETQYF	TGTGCCAGCAGCTTGACAGGGGAAGAGACCCAGTACTTC
TRBD1	TRBV20-1	-	TRBJ2-1	CSASSGQGRNEQFF	TGCAGTGCTAGTTCGGGACAGGGGCGGAATGAGCAGTTCTTC
-	TRBV6-5	-	TRBJ2-1	CASSSKSPYNEQFF	TGTGCCAGCAGTTCCAAGAGCCCCTACAATGAGCAGTTCTTC
-	TRBV3-1/TRBV3-2	-	TRBJ1-2	CASSLQGNYGYTF	TGTGCCAGCAGCCTTCAGGGGAACTATGGCTACACCTTC
-	TRBV5-1	-	TRBJ2-2	CASSLVTTAGELFF	TGCGCCAGCAGCTTGGTGACAACCGCCGGGGAGCTGTTTTTT
-	TRBV3-1/TRBV3-2	-	TRBJ1-5	CASSPGGIRTNQPQHF	TGTGCCAGCAGCCCGGGGGGGATACGGACGAATCAGCCCCAGCATTTT
TRBD2	TRBV4-2	-	TRBJ2-2	CASSQIAGGWSGELFF	TGTGCCAGCAGCCAAATAGCGGGAGGGTGGTCCGGGGAGCTGTTTTTT
-	TRBV27	-	TRBJ2-6	CASSLQIGANVLTF	TGTGCCAGCAGTCTCCAGATTGGGGCCAACGTCCTGACTTTC
-	TRBV5-1	-	TRBJ2-5	CASRRQETQYF	TGCGCCAGCAGACGGCAAGAGACCCAGTACTTC
TRBD1	TRBV7-2	-	TRBJ1-2	CASSPRQGLYYGYTF	TGTGCCAGCAGCCCGAGACAGGGTCTATACTATGGCTACACCTTC
TRBD2	TRBV7-2	-	TRBJ2-1	CASSRLAGGYNEQFF	TGTGCCAGCAGCCGCCTAGCGGGAGGGTACAATGAGCAGTTCTTC
-	TRBV2	-	TRBJ1-5	CASSEVGSYSNQPQHF	TGTGCCAGCAGTGAAGTAGGGAGCTATAGCAATCAGCCCCAGCATTTT
TRBD2	TRBV6-2/TRBV6-3	once	TRBJ2-3	CASSYLLAGGRDTQYF	TGTGCCAGCAGTTACCTCCTAGCGGGAGGGCGAGATACGCAGTATTTT
TRBD1	TRBV9	-	TRBJ1-1	CASSAYGQGTEAFF	TGTGCCAGCAGCGCCTACGGACAGGGCACTGAAGCTTTCTTT
-	TRBV18	-	TRBJ2-7	CASSGSGFNSYEQYF	TGTGCCAGCTCAGGATCAGGGTTCAACTCCTACGAGCAGTACTTC
-	TRBV7-9	-	TRBJ2-5	CASSLTWGQSGRETQYF	TGTGCCAGCAGCTTAACATGGGGCCAAAGCGGGCGAGAGACCCAGTACTTC
-	TRBV6-5	once	TRBJ2-7	CASSYGRDYEQYF	TGTGCCAGCAGTTATGGCAGGGACTACGAGCAGTACTTC
-	TRBV7-6	-	TRBJ1-1	CASSLELQGIFTEAFF	TGTGCCAGCAGCTTAGAATTGCAGGGCATCTTCACTGAAGCTTTCTTT
TRBD1	TRBV6-4	-	TRBJ1-1	CASRGTGSTEAFF	TGTGCCAGCAGAGGGACAGGGAGCACTGAAGCTTTCTTT
-	TRBV27	once	TRBJ2-2	CASTGLSGELFF	TGTGCCAGCACAGGCCTCTCCGGGGAGCTGTTTTTT
TRBD1	TRBV9	-	TRBJ1-1	CASSDRDRVVTTEAFF	TGTGCCAGCAGCGACCGGGACAGGGTTGTAACAACTGAAGCTTTCTTT
-	TRBV7-3	once	TRBJ1-1	CASSLVGVGAAEAFF	TGTGCCAGCAGCTTAGTAGGGGTGGGTGCGGCTGAAGCTTTCTTT